Each of the 6 T cell receptor beta chains below was sequenced from the same sample in a study of blood T cell repertoires in COVID-19 (dated by TCRdb to 2020 to 2022). Library preparation used the immunoSEQ multiplex PCR assay. TCRdb obtained this table from immuneACCESS and retained in-frame rearrangements with V and J assigned. These tables miss some clones; where compared with another copy, unresolved V genes account for less than half of the shortfall, and the remainder is unexplained. This sample comprises roughly 670,000 clones, 85% to 90% of them detected only once. Together, the top ten hold roughly 0.26% of the sample. The material sequenced was peripheral blood. These receptors were obtained from a woman younger than 30 with acute or convalescent COVID-19.

This rearrangement joins TRBV24-1 to TRBJ1-3, with D tentatively TRBD1 (6 bases). The CDR3 sequence is 14 residues long. Trimming pared 7 bases from V and 8 bases from J, leaving 17 bases between. Per germline, CDR1 KGHDR and CDR2 SFDVKD. CDR3 DNA: TGTGCCACCAGAGATACAGGGACCCCGGACACCATATATTTT. Its translation: CATRDTGTPDTIYF.

This chain links TRBV7-9 with TRBJ1-4; D gene unclear. V was clipped by 4 bases and J by 5 bases, with 14 bases between them. CDR1 is SEHNR and CDR2 is FQNEAQ in the germline V gene (reference sequence). This CDR3 has 15 amino acids. The CDR3 is CASSSSGGRNEKLFF. CDR3 nucleotide sequence: TGTGCCAGCAGCTCCTCGGGAGGCCGAAATGAAAAACTGTTTTTT.

The V gene is TRBV15, the J gene TRBJ2-7, with 7 bases aligning to TRBD1. After removal of 2 bases from V and 3 bases from J, the junction contained 7 bases not matched to a gene. Germline CDR1 is LNHNV and CDR2 is YYDKDF (reference sequence). The CDR3 runs to 15 residues. The CDR3 bases are TGTGCCACCAGCAGACTAACAGGGGTCGTCTACGAGCAGTACTTC. Translation: CATSRLTGVVYEQYF.

This chain links TRBV6-1 with TRBJ1-1, with 9 bases aligning to TRBD1. The germline V gene encodes CDR1 MNHNS and CDR2 SASEGT. This CDR3 has 15 residues. Unmatched junction bases numbered 12, after V lost 2 bases and J lost 11 bases. The CDR3 DNA follows: TGTGCCAGCAGTGAACCGGGACAGGGTGGACGAACGGCTTTCTTT. Its translation is CASSEPGQGGRTAFF.

Only one count was recorded for this clone. The J gene is TRBJ2-2, the V gene TRBV24-1; 11 positions agree with TRBD2. Unmatched junction bases numbered 7, after V lost 5 bases and J lost 0 bases. Germline CDR1 KGHDR, CDR2 SFDVKD. The CDR3 loop spans 18 amino acids. CDR3 loop: CATSGYLAGGPNTGELFF. CDR3 coding DNA: TGTGCCACCAGTGGTTACCTAGCGGGGGGCCCGAACACCGGGGAGCTGTTTTTT.

For this clone: Other nucleotide sequences from this sample produce the same CDR3. The chain employs TRBV7-9 and TRBJ1-4, with D possibly TRBD1 on 6 matching bases. Trimming shortened V by 4 bases and J by 5 bases, and 8 bases separated the two germline ends. CDR3 length: 13 amino acids. CDR1 is SEHNR and CDR2 is FQNEAQ in the germline V gene (reference sequence). CDR3 nucleotides: TGTGCCAGCAGCTCCACAGGGAATGAAAAACTGTTTTTT. Translating it yields CASSSTGNEKLFF.